This TCR beta chain was sequenced in a study of vaccination and CD4 T cells after COVID-19. For the study at large: Four females and six males made up the convalescents, two of whom were Hispanic.

The Oncomine TCR Beta short-read assay was applied to DNA of cultured CD4+ T cells. MiXCR, applied by TCRdb to the PCR reads, yields one record per CDR3 protein. Of about 21,000 distinct CDR3 sequences in the sample, 35% to 50% were seen once. V was clipped by 7 bases and J by 0 bases, with 11 bases between them. The germline CDR1 and CDR2 sequences are LNHDA and SQIVND (reference sequence). The CDR3 contains 14 residues. Turning to this clonotype: What it binds is unknown.

Indicated treatment: approximately 9-day PBMC culture with coronavirus spike peptide pools or control peptides (ViraFEST assay). TCR sequencing followed the expansion of antigen-specific T cells with peptide pools in ViraFEST. By negative selection, CD4+ T cells were isolated once culture had run for approximately 9 days. The sample consisted of CD4+ T cells from blood, cultured in vitro, taken after SARS-CoV-2 vaccination. This rearrangement joins TRBV19 to TRBJ2-3; D possibly corresponds to TRBD2 (5 bases). The TCR originated in a human donor who had recovered from COVID-19. The CDR3 is CASTTRGSTDTQYF. The CDR3 DNA reads as TGTGCCAGTACGACACGGGGAAGCACAGATACGCAGTATTTT.